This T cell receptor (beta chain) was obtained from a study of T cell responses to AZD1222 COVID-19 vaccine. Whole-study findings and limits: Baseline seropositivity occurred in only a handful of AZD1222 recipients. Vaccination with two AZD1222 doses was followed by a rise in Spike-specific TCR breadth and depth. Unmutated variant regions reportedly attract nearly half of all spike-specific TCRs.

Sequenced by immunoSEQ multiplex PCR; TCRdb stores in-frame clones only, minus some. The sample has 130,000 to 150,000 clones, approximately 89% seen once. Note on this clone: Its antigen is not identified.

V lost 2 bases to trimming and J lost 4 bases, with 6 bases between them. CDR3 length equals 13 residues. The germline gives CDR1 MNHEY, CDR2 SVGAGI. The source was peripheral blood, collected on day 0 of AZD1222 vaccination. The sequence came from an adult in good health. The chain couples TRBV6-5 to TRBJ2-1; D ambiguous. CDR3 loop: CASSYGPYNEQFF. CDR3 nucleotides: TGTGCCAGCAGTTACGGACCTTACAATGAGCAGTTCTTC.